This T cell receptor (beta chain) comes out of a study of lymphopenia after photon versus proton radiotherapy. Germline loops: CDR1 SGDLS, CDR2 YYNGEE. The CDR3 is 14 residues long. The V gene lost 5 bases and the J gene lost 6 bases, with 15 bases spanning the gap. Study-level results: Post-nadir TCR diversity decline inversely tracked overall survival among those who died.

The method was immunoSEQ multiplex PCR; TCRdb's version includes in-frame clones alone and lacks a portion of them. Among some 30,000 clones listed, roughly 87% were seen once. Details on this clone: The antigen is not known.

This TCR derives from a woman in her fifties or sixties with cholangiocarcinoma. Some clones in this sample may be carry-over from other donors' samples. The chain has TRBV9 and TRBJ1-5; TRBD1 might be the D (6 bases). Sequencing used peripheral blood, obtained from a patient treated with proton-based radiotherapy. The CDR3 DNA reads TGTGCCAGCAGGGACAGATCTTACGGTCAGCCCCAGCATTTT. Translated: CASRDRSYGQPQHF.